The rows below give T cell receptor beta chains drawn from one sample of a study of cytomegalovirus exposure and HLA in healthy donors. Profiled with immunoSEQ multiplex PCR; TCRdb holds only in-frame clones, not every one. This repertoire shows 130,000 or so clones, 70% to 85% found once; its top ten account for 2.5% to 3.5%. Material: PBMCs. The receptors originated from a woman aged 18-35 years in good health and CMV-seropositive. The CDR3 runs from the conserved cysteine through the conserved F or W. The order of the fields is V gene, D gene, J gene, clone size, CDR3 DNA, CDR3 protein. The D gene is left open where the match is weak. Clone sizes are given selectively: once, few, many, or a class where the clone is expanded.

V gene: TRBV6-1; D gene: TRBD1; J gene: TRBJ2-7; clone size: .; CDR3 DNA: TGTGCCAGCTCTAGGGGGCAGCAGTACTTC; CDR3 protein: CASSRGQQYF
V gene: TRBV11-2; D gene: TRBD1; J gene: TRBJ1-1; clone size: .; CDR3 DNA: TGTGCCAGCAGCTCACAGGGGGCGATCACTGAAGCTTTCTTT; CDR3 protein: CASSSQGAITEAFF
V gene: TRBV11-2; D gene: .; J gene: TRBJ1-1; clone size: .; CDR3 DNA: TGTGCCAGCAGCTACCCCCTAACTGAAGCTTTCTTT; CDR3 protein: CASSYPLTEAFF
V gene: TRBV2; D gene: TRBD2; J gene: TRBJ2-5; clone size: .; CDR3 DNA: TGTGCCAGCAGTGACGAAGCGGGGGGCGTCATGGAGACCCAGTACTTC; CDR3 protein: CASSDEAGGVMETQYF
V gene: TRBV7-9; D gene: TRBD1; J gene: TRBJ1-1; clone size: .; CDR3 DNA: TGTGCCAGCAGCTTATGGGGCAGGGGGCGGTTCACTGAAGCTTTCTTT; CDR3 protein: CASSLWGRGRFTEAFF
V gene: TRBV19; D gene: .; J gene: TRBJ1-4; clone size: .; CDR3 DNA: TGTGCCAGTAGTACAACCGGGGAGATGAAAAGCCTGTTTTTT; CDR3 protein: CASSTTGEMKSLFF
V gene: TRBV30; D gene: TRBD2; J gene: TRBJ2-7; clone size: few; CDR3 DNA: TGTGCCTGGAGTCCCCGGACTAGCGGGGGCCCCTACGAGCAGTACTTC; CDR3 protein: CAWSPRTSGGPYEQYF
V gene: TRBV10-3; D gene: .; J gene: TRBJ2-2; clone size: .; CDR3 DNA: TGTGCCATCAGTGGAACTCGGGGTAGCGGTACTGCCGGGGAGCTGTTTTTT; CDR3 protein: CAISGTRGSGTAGELFF
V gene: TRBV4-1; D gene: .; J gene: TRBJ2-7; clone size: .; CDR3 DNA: TGCGCCAGCAGCCATTCGACTTCCTACGAGCAGTACTTC; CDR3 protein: CASSHSTSYEQYF
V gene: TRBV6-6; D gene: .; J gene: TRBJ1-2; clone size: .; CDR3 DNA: TGTGCCAGCAGCGTCCTCAGGGGCTACACCTTC; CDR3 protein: CASSVLRGYTF
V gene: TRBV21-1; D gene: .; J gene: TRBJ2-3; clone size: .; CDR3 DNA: TGTGCCAGCAGCAACGGACCTAGCGGGGGACCTTATAGCACAGATACGCAGTATTTT; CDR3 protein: CASSNGPSGGPYSTDTQYF
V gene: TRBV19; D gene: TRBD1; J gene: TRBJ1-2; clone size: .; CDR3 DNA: TGTGCCAGTAGTATTAGGGACAGGACGCCTGGTGGCTACACCTTC; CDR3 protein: CASSIRDRTPGGYTF
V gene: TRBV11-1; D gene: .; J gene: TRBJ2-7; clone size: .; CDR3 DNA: TGTGCCAGCAGCCCCGAGACCAGGGGCGAGCAGTACTTC; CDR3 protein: CASSPETRGEQYF
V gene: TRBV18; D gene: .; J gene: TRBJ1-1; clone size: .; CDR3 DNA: TGTGCCAGCTCACAAACGGGGGGGGGTAATGAAGCTTTCTTT; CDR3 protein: CASSQTGGGNEAFF
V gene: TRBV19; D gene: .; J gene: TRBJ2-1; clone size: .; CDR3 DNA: TGTGCCAGTAAAAGTATCAGCCCCTACTCGGGGTACAATGAGCAGTTCTTC; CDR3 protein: CASKSISPYSGYNEQFF
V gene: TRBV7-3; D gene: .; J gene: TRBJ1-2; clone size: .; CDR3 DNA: TGTGCCAGCAGCTTAACCGTTTTGGGAGATGGCTACACCTTC; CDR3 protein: CASSLTVLGDGYTF
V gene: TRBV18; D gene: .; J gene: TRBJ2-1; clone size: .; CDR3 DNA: TGTGCCAGCTCACCGGGGGCAGGAGTGGATGAGCAGTTCTTC; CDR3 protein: CASSPGAGVDEQFF
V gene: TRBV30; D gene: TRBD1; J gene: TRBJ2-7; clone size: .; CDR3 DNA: TGTGCCTGGAGTTTTACAGGGGGCGAGCAGTACTTC; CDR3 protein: CAWSFTGGEQYF
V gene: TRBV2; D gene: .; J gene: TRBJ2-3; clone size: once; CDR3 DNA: TGTGCCAGCCTCCGGTTTTATAGCCCCACGGATACGCAGTATTTT; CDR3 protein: CASLRFYSPTDTQYF
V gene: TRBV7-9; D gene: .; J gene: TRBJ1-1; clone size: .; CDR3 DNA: TGTGCCAGCATCCCCCCGGGGGGCAAGAACACTGAAGCTTTCTTT; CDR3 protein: CASIPPGGKNTEAFF
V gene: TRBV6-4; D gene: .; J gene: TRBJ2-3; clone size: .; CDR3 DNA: TGTGCCAGCAGTGACTCGACAGGCACAGATACGCAGTATTTT; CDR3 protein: CASSDSTGTDTQYF
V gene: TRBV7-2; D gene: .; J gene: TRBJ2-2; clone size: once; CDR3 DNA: TGTGCCAGCAGCTTATATCACACCGGGGAGCTGTTTTTT; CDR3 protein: CASSLYHTGELFF